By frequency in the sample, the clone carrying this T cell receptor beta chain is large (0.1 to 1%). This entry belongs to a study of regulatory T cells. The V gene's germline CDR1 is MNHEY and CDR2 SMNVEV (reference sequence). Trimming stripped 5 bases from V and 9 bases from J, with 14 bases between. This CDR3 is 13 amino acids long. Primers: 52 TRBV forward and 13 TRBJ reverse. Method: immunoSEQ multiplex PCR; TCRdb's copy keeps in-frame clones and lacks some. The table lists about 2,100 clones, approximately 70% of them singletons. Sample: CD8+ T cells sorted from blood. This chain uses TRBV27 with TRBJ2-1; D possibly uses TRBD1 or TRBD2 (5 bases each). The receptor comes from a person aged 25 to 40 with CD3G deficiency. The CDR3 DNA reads TGTGCCAGCAGTCCTGTAGCGAGGGGTGAGCAGTTCTTC. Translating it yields CASSPVARGEQFF.